This T cell receptor beta chain was profiled in a study of early T cells in non-severe SARS-CoV-2 infection. Study information: The input, bulk RNA from unsorted whole blood, was sequenced, and chains were unpaired.

Each cDNA molecule carried a unique molecular identifier. Each CDR3 protein is one row after TCRdb ran MiXCR on the 5' RACE reads. The sample yields some 30,000 distinct CDR3 sequences, more than 4% seen once. This clonotype was seen repeatedly, ten times or more. This TCR came from an adult who was a healthcare worker with PCR-confirmed SARS-CoV-2 infection or an uninfected control (not recorded which). The specimen sequenced was whole blood.

The CDR3 region is CASSKDRGRTDTQYF. The CDR3 DNA follows: TGTGCCAGCAGCAAGGACAGAGGCAGGACAGATACGCAGTATTTT. The rearrangement uses TRBV11-1 and TRBJ2-3, with D perhaps TRBD1 (6 bases). Trimming cost V 5 bases and J 3 bases, with 15 bases left between them. The V gene's germline CDR1 is SGHAT and CDR2 FQDESV (reference sequence). The CDR3 runs to 15 residues.